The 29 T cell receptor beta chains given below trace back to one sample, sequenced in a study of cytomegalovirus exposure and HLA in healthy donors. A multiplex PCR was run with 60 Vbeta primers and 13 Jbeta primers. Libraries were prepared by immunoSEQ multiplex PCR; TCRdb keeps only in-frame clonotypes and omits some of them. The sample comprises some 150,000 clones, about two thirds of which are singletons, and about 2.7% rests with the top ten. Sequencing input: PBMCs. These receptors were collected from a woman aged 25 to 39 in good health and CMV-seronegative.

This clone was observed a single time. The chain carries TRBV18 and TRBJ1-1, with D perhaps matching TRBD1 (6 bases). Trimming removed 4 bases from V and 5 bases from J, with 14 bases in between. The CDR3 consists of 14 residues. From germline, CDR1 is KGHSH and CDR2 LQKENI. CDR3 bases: TGTGCCAGCTCACAGGACAGCGTAGGTACTGAAGCTTTCTTT. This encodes CASSQDSVGTEAFF.

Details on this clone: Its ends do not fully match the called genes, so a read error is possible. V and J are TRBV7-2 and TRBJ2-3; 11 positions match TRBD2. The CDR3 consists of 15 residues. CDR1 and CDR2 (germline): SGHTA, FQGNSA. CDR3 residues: CASSIAGGGTDTQYF. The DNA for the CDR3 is TGTGCCAGCAGCATAGCGGGAGGGGGCACAGATACGCAGTATTTT.

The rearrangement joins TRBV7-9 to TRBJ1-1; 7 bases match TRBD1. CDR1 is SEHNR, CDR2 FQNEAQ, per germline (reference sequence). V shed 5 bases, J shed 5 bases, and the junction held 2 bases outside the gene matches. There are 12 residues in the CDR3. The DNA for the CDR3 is TGTGCCAGCAGCACAGGGGATACTGAAGCTTTCTTT. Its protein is CASSTGDTEAFF.

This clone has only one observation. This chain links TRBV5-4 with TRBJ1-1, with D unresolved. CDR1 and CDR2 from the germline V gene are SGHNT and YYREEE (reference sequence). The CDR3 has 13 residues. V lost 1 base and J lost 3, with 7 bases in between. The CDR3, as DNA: TGTGCCAGCAGCTTGACAGTGGACACTGAAGCTTTCTTT. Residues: CASSLTVDTEAFF.

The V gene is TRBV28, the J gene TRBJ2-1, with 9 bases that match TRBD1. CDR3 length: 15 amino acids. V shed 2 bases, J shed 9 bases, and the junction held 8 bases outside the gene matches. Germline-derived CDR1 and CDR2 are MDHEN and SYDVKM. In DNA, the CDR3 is TGTGCCAGCAGTTTACCCACAACAGGGGGCAGTGAGCAGTTCTTC. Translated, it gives CASSLPTTGGSEQFF.

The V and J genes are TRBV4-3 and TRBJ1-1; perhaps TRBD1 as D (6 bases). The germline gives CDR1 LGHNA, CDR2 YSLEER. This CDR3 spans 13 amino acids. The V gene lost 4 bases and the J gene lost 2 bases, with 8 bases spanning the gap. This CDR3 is CASSRQVNTEAFF. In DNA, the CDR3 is TGCGCCAGCAGCCGACAGGTTAACACTGAAGCTTTCTTT.

CDR3 sequence reads: CASSEGSDQPQHF. In nucleotides, the CDR3 is TGTGCCAGCAGTGAAGGAAGCGATCAGCCCCAGCATTTT. The chain joins TRBV6-1 to TRBJ1-5; D is unresolved. V gave up 1 base and J gave up 5 bases, with 6 bases separating them. This CDR3 has 13 amino acids. Per germline, CDR1 MNHNS and CDR2 SASEGT.

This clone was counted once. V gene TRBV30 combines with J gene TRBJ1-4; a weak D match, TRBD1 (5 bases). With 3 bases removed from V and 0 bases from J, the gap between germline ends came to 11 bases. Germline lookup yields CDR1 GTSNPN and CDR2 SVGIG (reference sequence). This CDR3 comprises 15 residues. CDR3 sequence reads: CAWSEGATTNEKLFF. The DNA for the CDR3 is TGTGCCTGGAGCGAAGGGGCCACAACTAATGAAAAACTGTTTTTT.

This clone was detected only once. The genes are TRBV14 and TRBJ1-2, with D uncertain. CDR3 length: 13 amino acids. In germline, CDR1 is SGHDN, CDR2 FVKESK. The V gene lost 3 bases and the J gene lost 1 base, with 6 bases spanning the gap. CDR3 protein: CASSQRINYGYTF. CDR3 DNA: TGTGCCAGCAGCCAGAGGATTAACTATGGCTACACCTTC.

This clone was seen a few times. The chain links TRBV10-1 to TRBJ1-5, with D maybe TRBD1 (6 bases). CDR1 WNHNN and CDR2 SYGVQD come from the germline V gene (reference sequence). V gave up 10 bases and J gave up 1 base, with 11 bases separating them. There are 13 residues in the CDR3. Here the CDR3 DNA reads TGCGCCATCCTACAGGGAAGCAATCAGCCCCAGCATTTT. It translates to CAILQGSNQPQHF.

The CDR3 nucleotides read TGTGCCAGCATCTTCGGGGGGGCCGGCAATCAGCCCCAGCATTTT. Residues: CASIFGGAGNQPQHF. The chain carries TRBV28 and TRBJ1-5; a possible D gene is TRBD1 (6 bases). V lost 7 bases and J 2 bases, leaving 15 bases between the germline ends. Germline lookup yields CDR1 MDHEN and CDR2 SYDVKM. The CDR3 contains 15 residues. Drawing the rest from reference TRBV28 and TRBJ1-5, the complete variable domain is DVKVTQSSRYLVKRTGEKVFLECVQDMDHENMFWYRQDPGLGLRLIYFSYDVKMKEKGDIPEGYSVSREKKERFSLILESASTNQTSMYLCASIFGGAGNQPQHFGDGTRLSIL.

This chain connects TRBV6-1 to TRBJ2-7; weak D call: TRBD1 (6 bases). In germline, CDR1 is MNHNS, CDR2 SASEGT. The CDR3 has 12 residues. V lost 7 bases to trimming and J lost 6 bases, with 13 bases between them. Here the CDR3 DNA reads TGTGCCAGCACCAAGGGGGTAGGCGAGCAGTACTTC. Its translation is CASTKGVGEQYF.

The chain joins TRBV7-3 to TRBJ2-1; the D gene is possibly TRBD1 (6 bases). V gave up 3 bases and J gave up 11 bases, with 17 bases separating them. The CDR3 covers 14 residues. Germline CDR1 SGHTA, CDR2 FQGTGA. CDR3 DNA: TGTGCCAGCAGCTTTGGGGGCCCCGGGGTGAAGCAGTTCTTC. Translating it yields CASSFGGPGVKQFF.

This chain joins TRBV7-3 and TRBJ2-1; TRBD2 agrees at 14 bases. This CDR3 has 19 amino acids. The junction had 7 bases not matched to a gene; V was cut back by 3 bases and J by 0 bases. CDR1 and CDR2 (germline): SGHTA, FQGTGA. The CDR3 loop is CASSFGTSGGSSSYNEQFF. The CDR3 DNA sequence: TGTGCCAGCAGCTTTGGGACTAGCGGGGGTTCCAGCTCCTACAATGAGCAGTTCTTC.

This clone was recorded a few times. CDR3 DNA sequence: TGTGCCAGCGTAATAAGCGGGAGGAACAATGAGCAGTTCTTC. Its translation: CASVISGRNNEQFF. The rearrangement uses TRBV6-6 and TRBJ2-1, with 9 bases fitting TRBD2. Trimming removed 8 bases from V and 5 bases from J; junction bases left unmatched: 7. This CDR3 region has 14 residues. Germline loops: CDR1 MNHNY, CDR2 SVGAGI (reference sequence).

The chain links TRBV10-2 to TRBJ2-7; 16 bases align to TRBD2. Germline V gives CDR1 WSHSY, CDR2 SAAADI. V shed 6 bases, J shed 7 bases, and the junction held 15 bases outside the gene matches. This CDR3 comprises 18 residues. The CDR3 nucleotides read TGCGCCAGCAGAGTGGGACTAGCGGGGGGGCTCAACACTCGGGAGCAGTACTTC. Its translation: CASRVGLAGGLNTREQYF.

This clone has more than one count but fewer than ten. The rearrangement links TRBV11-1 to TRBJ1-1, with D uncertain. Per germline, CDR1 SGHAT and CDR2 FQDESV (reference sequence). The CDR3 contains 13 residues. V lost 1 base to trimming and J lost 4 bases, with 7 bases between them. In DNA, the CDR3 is TGTGCCAGCAGCTTAGACAGTTTCACTGAAGCTTTCTTT. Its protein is CASSLDSFTEAFF.

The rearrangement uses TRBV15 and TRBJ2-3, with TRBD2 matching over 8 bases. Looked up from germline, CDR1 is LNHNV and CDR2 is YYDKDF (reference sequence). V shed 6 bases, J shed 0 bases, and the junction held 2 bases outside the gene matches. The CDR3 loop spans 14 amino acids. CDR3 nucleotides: TGTGCCACCAGAACTAGCGGAAGCACAGATACGCAGTATTTT. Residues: CATRTSGSTDTQYF.

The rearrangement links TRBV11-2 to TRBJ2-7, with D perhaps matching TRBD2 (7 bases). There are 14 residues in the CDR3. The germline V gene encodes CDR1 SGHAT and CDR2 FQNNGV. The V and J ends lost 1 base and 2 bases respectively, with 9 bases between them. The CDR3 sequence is CASSLAGGAYEQYF. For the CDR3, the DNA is TGTGCCAGCAGCTTAGCGGGGGGCGCCTACGAGCAGTACTTC.

The CDR3 loop reads CASSRPQGLNTEAFF. DNA for the CDR3: TGTGCCAGCAGTAGACCACAGGGTCTGAACACTGAAGCTTTCTTT. The chain carries TRBV27 and TRBJ1-1; tentative D call: TRBD1 (6 bases). Looked up from germline, CDR1 is MNHEY and CDR2 is SMNVEV (reference sequence). This CDR3 region has 15 residues. V dropped 5 bases and J dropped 0 bases, with 13 bases sitting between them.

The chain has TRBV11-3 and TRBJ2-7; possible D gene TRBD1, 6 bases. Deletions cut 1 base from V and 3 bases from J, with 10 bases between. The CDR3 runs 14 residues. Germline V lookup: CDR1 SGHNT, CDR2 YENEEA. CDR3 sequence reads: CASSLAGQHYEQYF. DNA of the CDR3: TGTGCCAGCAGCTTAGCTGGACAGCACTACGAGCAGTACTTC.

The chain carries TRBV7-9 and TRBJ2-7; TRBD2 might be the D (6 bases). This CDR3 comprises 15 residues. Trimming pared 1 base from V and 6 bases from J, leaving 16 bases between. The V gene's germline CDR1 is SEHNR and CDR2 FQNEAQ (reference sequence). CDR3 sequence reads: CASSLGSSAIREQYF. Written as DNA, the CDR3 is TGTGCCAGCAGCTTAGGGTCTAGCGCAATACGCGAGCAGTACTTC.

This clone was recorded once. The CDR3 sequence: CASSSRRFYEQFF. The CDR3 DNA reads as TGTGCCAGCAGCTCCCGGCGGTTCTATGAGCAGTTCTTC. This chain joins TRBV7-9 and TRBJ2-1, with D uncertain. The germline V gene has CDR1 SEHNR and CDR2 FQNEAQ (reference sequence). The CDR3 is made up of 13 amino acids. The germline V and J ends were trimmed by 4 bases and 8 bases, with 12 bases remaining between them.

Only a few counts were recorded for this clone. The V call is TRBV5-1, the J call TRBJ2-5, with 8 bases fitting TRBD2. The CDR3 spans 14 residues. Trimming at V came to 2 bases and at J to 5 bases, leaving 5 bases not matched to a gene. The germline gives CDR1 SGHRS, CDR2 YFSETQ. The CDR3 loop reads CASSLGTRNETQYF. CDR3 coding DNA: TGCGCCAGCAGCTTAGGGACTAGAAACGAGACCCAGTACTTC.

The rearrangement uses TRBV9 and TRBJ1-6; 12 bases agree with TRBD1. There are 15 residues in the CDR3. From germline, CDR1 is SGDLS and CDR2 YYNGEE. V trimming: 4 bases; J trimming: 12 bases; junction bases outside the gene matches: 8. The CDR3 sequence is CASSTSGTGGLPLHF. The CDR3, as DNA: TGTGCCAGCAGCACATCCGGGACAGGGGGCTTACCCCTCCACTTT.

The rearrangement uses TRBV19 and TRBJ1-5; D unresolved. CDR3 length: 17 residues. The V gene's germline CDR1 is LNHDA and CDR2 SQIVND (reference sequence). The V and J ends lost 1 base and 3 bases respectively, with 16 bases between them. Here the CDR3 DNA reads TGTGCCAGTAGTATAGGGTGGGTCCGGGGTTCCAATCAGCCCCAGCATTTT. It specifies CASSIGWVRGSNQPQHF.

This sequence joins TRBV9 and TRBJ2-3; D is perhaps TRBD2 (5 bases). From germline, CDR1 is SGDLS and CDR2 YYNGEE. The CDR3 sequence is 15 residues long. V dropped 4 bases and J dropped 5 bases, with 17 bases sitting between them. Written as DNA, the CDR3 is TGTGCCAGCAGCCAACGTGCGGGTTTGGGAGATACGCAGTATTTT. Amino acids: CASSQRAGLGDTQYF. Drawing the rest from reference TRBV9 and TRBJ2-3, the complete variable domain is DSGVTQTPKHLITATGQRVTLRCSPRSGDLSVYWYQQSLDQGLQFLIQYYNGEERAKGNILERFSAQQFPDLHSELNLSSLELGDSALYFCASSQRAGLGDTQYFGPGTRLTVL.

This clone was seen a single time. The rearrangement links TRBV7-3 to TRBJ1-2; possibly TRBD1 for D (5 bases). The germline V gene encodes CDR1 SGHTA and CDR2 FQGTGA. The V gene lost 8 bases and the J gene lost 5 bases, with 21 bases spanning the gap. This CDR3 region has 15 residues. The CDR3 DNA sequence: TGTGCCAGCGCTCCCGGGGGGGTCCCATATTATGGCTACACCTTC. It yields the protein CASAPGGVPYYGYTF.

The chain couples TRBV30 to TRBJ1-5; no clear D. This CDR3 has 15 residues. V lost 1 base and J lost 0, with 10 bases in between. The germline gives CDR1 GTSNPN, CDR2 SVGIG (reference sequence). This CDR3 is CAWSARILSNQPQHF. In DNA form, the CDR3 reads TGTGCCTGGAGTGCCAGGATCCTTAGCAATCAGCCCCAGCATTTT. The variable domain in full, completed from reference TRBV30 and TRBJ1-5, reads SQTIHQWPATLVQPVGSPLSLECTVEGTSNPNLYWYRQAAGRGLQLLFYSVGIGQISSEVPQNLSASRPQDRQFILSSKKLLLSDSGFYLCAWSARILSNQPQHFGDGTRLSIL.